The 7 T cell receptor beta chains below come from one sample, sequenced in a study of blood T cells in healthy people across ages. For the second PCR, which ran for roughly 6 to 12 cycles, a sample-barcoded 5' primer and a J-beta primer mix were used. TCRdb called the 5' RACE reads again in MiXCR, with one record for every CDR3 protein. The sample lists approximately 730,000 distinct CDR3 sequences, 43% occurring once. Sequenced input: blood. All receptors come from a woman in her fifties or sixties in good health.

This clonotype was found a few times. At one of its ends the junction is not consistent with the germline gene, which may arise from a read error. V gene TRBV19 combines with J gene TRBJ1-2; D remains ambiguous. CDR3 length equals 13 residues. Germline values: CDR1 LNHDA, CDR2 SQIVND (reference sequence). DNA of the CDR3: TGCGCCAGCAGCCCGTCCCTTAACTATGGCTACACCTTC. Protein product: CASSPSLNYGYTF.

The chain carries TRBV6-6 and TRBJ1-5; D is unclear. Germline assignment: CDR1 MNHNY and CDR2 SVGAGI (reference sequence). V lost 11 bases, J lost 0 bases, and 14 bases lay in between. The CDR3 length is 14 residues. The CDR3 DNA reads as TGTGCCGGCGATCAAGATTTTAGCAATCAGCCCCAGCATTTT. It translates to CAGDQDFSNQPQHF.

CDR3 residues: CASSFDRPYNEQFF. CDR3 coding DNA: TGTGCCAGCAGTTTCGACAGGCCCTACAATGAGCAGTTCTTC. The gene calls are TRBV28 and TRBJ2-1; TRBD1 is a possible D gene (6 bases). Deletions cut 3 bases from V and 2 bases from J, with 8 bases between. This CDR3 contains 14 residues. Germline V gene data show CDR1 as MDHEN and CDR2 as SYDVKM.

The rearrangement uses TRBV6-2 or TRBV6-3 and TRBJ2-3; D remains ambiguous. V was pared by 6 bases and J by 2 bases, with 9 bases between. From germline, CDR1 is MNHEY and CDR2 SVGEGT. The CDR3 is 13 amino acids. CDR3 in DNA: TGTGCCAGCAGCCCGGCTTTCACAGATACGCAGTATTTT. Amino acid sequence: CASSPAFTDTQYF.

The sample holds one count of this clonotype. In this CDR3 the conserved last residue, phenylalanine or tryptophan, is missing, so a read error is likely. The V call is TRBV6-1, the J call TRBJ2-1; 9 bases line up with TRBD2. Germline CDR1 and CDR2: MNHNS and SASEGT. The CDR3 loop spans 17 amino acids. V dropped 6 bases and J dropped 2; count of bases not matched to a gene: 11. CDR3 sequence (DNA): TGTGCCAGCAGGGGAATAACAGCGGGAGGCCCCTACAATGAGCAGTTCTCC. Protein sequence: CASRGITAGGPYNEQFS.

This chain joins TRBV7-9 and TRBJ2-5, with TRBD1 matching over 7 bases. The DNA matches TRBJ2-7 better at its end, which makes the J call doubtful. This CDR3 comprises 14 residues. CDR1 is SEHNR, CDR2 FQNEAQ, per germline (reference sequence). The CDR3 spells CASSPRGSGDEQYF. CDR3 DNA sequence: TGTGCCAGCAGTCCCAGGGGGTCCGGGGACGAGCAGTACTTC.

This chain uses TRBV4-2 with TRBJ2-1; D might be TRBD2 (5 bases). Trimming removed 4 bases at V and 9 bases at J, with 16 bases between. CDR1 LGHNA and CDR2 YNFKEQ come from the germline V gene. The CDR3 is made up of 14 amino acids. The chain's CDR3 is CASSPRTPIPEQFF. CDR3 coding DNA: TGTGCCAGCAGCCCACGGACTCCCATTCCTGAGCAGTTCTTC.